The source of this T cell receptor (beta chain) is a study of identical twins (dated by TCRdb to 2015 to 2016). For context, the study as a whole: The study deep-sequenced TCR alpha and beta repertoires from monozygotic twins, unrelated adults of various ages and cord blood to test whether fetal clonotypes persist. Replicate twin experiments were performed at different times using different library preparation protocols to rule out contamination.

Comment on this clonotype: The target of this receptor is not known. Base qualities are not at hand, and no much larger clone is one base apart.

Beyond this particular receptor, the publication reports: Compared with coincidental sharing between unrelated individuals, out-of-frame TCR alpha sequences shared between twins showed an excess of sequences with low generation probability. The excess sharing between twins in beta out-of-frame sequences was weaker because fewer shared sequences reduced the signal-to-noise ratio. Invariant T cells such as MAIT and iNKT could partly confound zero-insertion analyses, although diverse VJ usage argued against such confounding for most clonotypes. In monozygotic twins, recombination models systematically underestimated out-of-frame TCR alpha sharing, but the models matched the sharing seen between unrelated individuals. Fewer insertions were carried by abundant cord blood beta clonotypes, a similar but weaker trend appeared in young adult naive repertoires, and no such trend appeared in memory repertoires. Because the same donors could not be followed over many years, conclusions were based on cross-sectional statistical analysis.

The library was made by 5' RACE. TCRdb names Illumina HiSeq 2000 as the instrument used. A universal primer binding site was added through template switching, and the final cDNA carried a unique molecular identifier so that TCR cDNA molecules could be counted accurately. Specific primers in the conserved constant-segment region were used to synthesize first-strand cDNA for the TCR alpha and beta chains. To control for contamination, each cDNA library was double barcoded with a SMART-Mk sample barcode plus Illumina barcodes. TruSeq adapter sequences, together with Illumina sample barcodes, were added in two successive PCR steps. The TCR alpha and beta cDNA libraries were sequenced on the Illumina HiSeq platform using custom primers. Under the source paper's analysis protocol: MiGEC processed the raw reads to extract unique molecular identifiers, while MiXCR was used to determine the CDR3 positions. For each individual, recombination models were inferred using an EM algorithm with the repgenHMM and IGoR tools. The tcR package in R was used for shared clonotype analysis, with sharing normalized by the product of cloneset sizes. To study raw recombination without the effects of thymic and clonal selection, out-of-frame nonproductive sequences were analyzed. Using fastp trimming at Q25 and MiXCR clonotype assembly, TCRdb reanalyzed the public sequencing data and kept in-frame beta chains. A single entry per CDR3 protein holds the most common genes and DNA from its merged rows. The V and J calls were not made by the authors but by TCRdb's processing. This sample comprises more than 350,000 distinct CDR3 sequences, 7% to 9.5% of them detected only once. Together, the top ten hold 8.5% to 10% of the sample.

Here V drops 3 bases and J drops 4 bases, and the junction holds 7 bases not matched to any gene. The CDR3 runs 17 residues from the cysteine to the phenylalanine. Just the 51-base CDR3 DNA is kept, in frame starting at base 1. CDR1 and CDR2, looked up from the germline V gene, are SGHRS and YFSETQ. Only healthy Caucasian donors were included. Three unrelated non-twin adults were also sequenced: a male aged 18 to 30, a male aged 50 to 59 and a female aged 50 to 59. Miltenyi CD45RO+ enrichment and human naive T-cell isolation kits were used to isolate memory (CD45RO+) and naive T cells from PBMC. Recombination connected TRBV5-1 to TRBJ2-2, and 12 bases in between align with TRBD1. Sample: naive T cells sorted from blood. The sample's cell subset or site label, in plain terms: cells isolated with a human naive T-cell isolation kit. The origin of this receptor is a woman between 50 and 59 years old in good health. The CDR3: CASSWPGQGAGTGELFF. The DNA sequence is given as TGCGCCAGCAGCTGGCCGGGACAGGGGGCCGGCACCGGGGAGCTGTTTTTT.